Listed here are 31 T cell receptor beta chains from one sample, sequenced in a study of T cells in Graves' hyperthyroidism and ophthalmopathy. Authors of the study amplified TCR beta CDR3 regions from RNA transcripts. HTBI primers were the set used in a first-round RT-PCR of the TCR CDR3. TCRdb processed the multiplex PCR reads anew with MiXCR; each CDR3 protein has one entry. Of more than 300,000 distinct CDR3 sequences in the sample, roughly a sixth are singletons; the top ten hold about a third. Source material: blood. These receptor sequences come from a woman in her 30s with Graves' hyperthyroidism that later progressed to Graves' ophthalmopathy.

The chain combines TRBV2 with TRBJ2-1; 16 bases fit TRBD2. Germline V gene sequence: CDR1 SNHLY, CDR2 FYNNEI. The V and J ends lost 6 bases and 4 bases, in that order; junction bases with no gene match: 21. CDR3 length: 22 amino acids. The CDR3 region is CASRGSQVGLAGGVVSYNEQFF. The DNA for the CDR3 is TGTGCCAGCAGGGGAAGCCAAGTGGGACTAGCGGGAGGGGTTGTGTCATACAATGAGCAGTTCTTC.

This chain connects TRBV16 to TRBJ2-4, with D maybe TRBD2 (6 bases). The V end was cut by 2 bases, the J end by 0 bases, with 17 bases between. From germline, CDR1 is KGHSY and CDR2 FQNENV. CDR3 size: 18 residues. The CDR3 region is CASSQTVSSALAKNIQYF. CDR3 nucleotide sequence: TGTGCCAGCAGCCAAACGGTTTCTAGCGCGCTAGCCAAAAACATTCAGTACTTC. Full variable domain (missing parts from reference TRBV16 and TRBJ2-4): GEEVAQTPKHLVRGEGQKAKLYCAPIKGHSYVFWYQQVLKNEFKFLISFQNENVFDETGMPKERFSAKCLPNSPCSLEIQATKLEDSAVYFCASSQTVSSALAKNIQYFGAGTRLSVL.

V usage is TRBV10-3 and J usage is TRBJ2-7, with 11 bases aligning to TRBD2. Germline assignment: CDR1 ENHRY and CDR2 SYGVKD. The V gene end was trimmed by 8 bases and the J gene end by 3 bases; junction bases not matched to a gene: 3. The CDR3 extends over 13 amino acids. CDR3 bases: TGTGCCATCGGACTAGCGGGCAACTACGAGCAGTACTTC. This gives the protein CAIGLAGNYEQYF.

This clonotype was counted ten times or more. CDR3 region: CSARFHGGVTDEAFF. CDR3 nucleotides: TGCAGTGCTAGGTTTCATGGAGGGGTCACGGATGAAGCTTTCTTT. The chain recombines TRBV20-1 with TRBJ1-1, with D possibly TRBD1 on 5 matching bases. CDR1 and CDR2 (germline): DFQATT, SNEGSKA (reference sequence). This CDR3 region has 15 residues. The V and J ends lost 3 bases and 7 bases respectively, with 21 bases between them.

The gene calls are TRBV19 and TRBJ1-5; TRBD1 might be the D (6 bases). The CDR3 sequence is 13 residues long. Deletions cut 4 bases from V and 8 bases from J, with 12 bases between. Germline V CDR1 and CDR2: LNHDA, SQIVND (reference sequence). Written as DNA, the CDR3 is TGTGCCAGTAGTACCGACAGGCTGGAGCCCCAGCATTTT. Residues: CASSTDRLEPQHF. Drawing the rest from reference TRBV19 and TRBJ1-5, the complete variable domain is DGGITQSPKYLFRKEGQNVTLSCEQNLNHDAMYWYRQDPGQGLRLIYYSQIVNDFQKGDIAEGYSVSREKKESFPLTVTSAQKNPTAFYLCASSTDRLEPQHFGDGTRLSIL.

This clonotype was found a few times. The chain carries TRBV5-1 and TRBJ2-5, with TRBD1 matching over 8 bases. The J segment lost 5 bases and the V segment lost 3 bases, leaving 9 bases of the junction unmatched. CDR1 is SGHRS and CDR2 is YFSETQ in the germline V gene. This CDR3 is built from 15 residues. The CDR3 reads CASSSGQGSWETQYF. The CDR3 DNA follows: TGCGCCAGCAGCTCTGGACAGGGTAGTTGGGAGACCCAGTACTTC.

V usage is TRBV4-2 and J usage is TRBJ1-1, with TRBD1 as a possible D gene (6 bases). Per the germline V gene, CDR1 is LGHNA and CDR2 is YNFKEQ. V was clipped by 5 bases and J by 0 bases, with 13 bases between them. This CDR3 has 15 amino acids. CDR3 nucleotide sequence: TGTGCCAGCAGCAGAGCCGGGACAATGAACACTGAAGCTTTCTTT. Translated: CASSRAGTMNTEAFF.

The chain carries TRBV9 and TRBJ2-1; 15 bases match TRBD2. This CDR3 has 17 amino acids. Germline-derived CDR1 and CDR2 are SGDLS and YYNGEE. Germline trimming cut 3 bases from V and 4 bases from J; bases unmatched to any gene: 5. This CDR3 reads CASSERTSGRGYNEQFF. The CDR3 nucleotides read TGTGCCAGCAGCGAGCGGACTAGCGGGAGGGGATACAATGAGCAGTTCTTC.

Ten or more counts support this clonotype. The V gene is TRBV7-9, the J gene TRBJ2-5; 8 bases line up with TRBD1. CDR1 is SEHNR, CDR2 FQNEAQ, per germline (reference sequence). The CDR3 loop spans 14 amino acids. The trim removed 4 bases at V and 4 bases at J, leaving 5 bases unmatched. The CDR3, as DNA: TGTGCCAGCAGCTCGGACAGGGCAGCAGAGACCCAGTACTTC. The encoded protein is CASSSDRAAETQYF.

J is TRBJ2-1 and V is TRBV7-2; D is undetermined. Germline CDR1 is SGHTA and CDR2 is FQGNSA. Trimming pared 1 base from V and 2 bases from J, leaving 12 bases between. CDR3 length equals 16 residues. CDR3 coding DNA: TGTGCCAGCAGCTTAGGCGTAAGCCCGACCTACAATGAGCAGTTCTTC. Amino acids: CASSLGVSPTYNEQFF.

This clonotype was seen a handful of times. The chain combines TRBV7-2 with TRBJ2-3, with 10 positions matching TRBD2. Germline CDR1 reads SGHTA; CDR2 reads FQGNSA. The CDR3 is 16 amino acids. V lost 5 bases, J lost 0 bases, and 5 bases stayed unmatched. The CDR3 loop is CASSRGLAVSTDTQYF. DNA for the CDR3: TGTGCCAGCAGCCGCGGACTAGCGGTTAGCACAGATACGCAGTATTTT.

This clonotype was recorded many times. The rearrangement uses TRBV30 and TRBJ1-1, with a tentative D call TRBD1 (5 bases). The CDR3 runs to 14 residues. The germline gives CDR1 GTSNPN, CDR2 SVGIG (reference sequence). The V gene lost 3 bases and the J gene lost 1 base, with 12 bases spanning the gap. The CDR3 nucleotides read TGTGCCTGGAGAACGGGGCAGGGGAACACTGAAGCTTTCTTT. Amino acid sequence: CAWRTGQGNTEAFF.

There are many counts of this clonotype. V gene TRBV28 combines with J gene TRBJ2-5; D remains unclear. The CDR3 has 14 amino acids. The germline V gene has CDR1 MDHEN and CDR2 SYDVKM. V lost 8 bases and J 5 bases, leaving 18 bases between the germline ends. CDR3 bases: TGTGCCAGCCCTAGTCGCACGGAAGAGGAGACCCAGTACTTC. Its translation: CASPSRTEEETQYF.

This clonotype was recorded a few times. The chain employs TRBV20-1 and TRBJ1-2, with 12 nucleotides matching TRBD1. V was pared by 6 bases and J by 6 bases, with 2 bases of the junction left unmatched. CDR1 is DFQATT, CDR2 SNEGSKA, per germline (reference sequence). There are 12 residues in the CDR3. The CDR3 DNA reads TGCAGTGCAGGGACAGGGGGCGATGGCTACACCTTC. It specifies CSAGTGGDGYTF.

This clonotype has at least ten counts. The chain employs TRBV28 and TRBJ1-2, with 7 bases aligning to TRBD1. The CDR3 contains 15 residues. Losses at the gene ends were 7 bases for V and 4 bases for J; bases not matched to a gene: 12. The germline CDR1 and CDR2 sequences are MDHEN and SYDVKM. The CDR3 nucleotides are TGTGCCAGCACCCAAGGGGGCAGGGAGTCCTATGGCTACACCTTC. Its translation: CASTQGGRESYGYTF.

This sequence joins TRBV7-9 and TRBJ2-3; 9 bases align to TRBD1. The trim removed 5 bases at V and 4 bases at J, leaving 7 bases unmatched. This CDR3 comprises 15 residues. The germline gives CDR1 SEHNR, CDR2 FQNEAQ (reference sequence). The CDR3 sequence: CASSPYTGGPDTQYF. The CDR3 coding sequence is TGTGCCAGCAGCCCCTACACAGGGGGCCCAGATACGCAGTATTTT. Using reference TRBV7-9 and TRBJ2-3 for the parts outside the CDR3, the full variable domain is DTGVSQNPRHKITKRGQNVTFRCDPISEHNRLYWYRQTLGQGPEFLTYFQNEAQLEKSRLLSDRFSAERPKGSFSTLEIQRTEQGDSAMYLCASSPYTGGPDTQYFGPGTRLTVL.

This clonotype was detected ten times or more. The chain has TRBV6-2 or TRBV6-3 and TRBJ2-3; 7 bases are a match to TRBD2. Trimming cost V 2 bases and J 3 bases; bases outside gene matches: 2. This CDR3 has 14 amino acids. The V gene's germline CDR1 is MNHEY and CDR2 SVGEGT. The CDR3 bases are TGTGCCAGCAGTTACCTAGCGGATACAGATACGCAGTATTTT. As protein: CASSYLADTDTQYF.

CDR3 protein: CASSSGRTYEQYF. CDR3 bases: TGTGCCAGTAGTAGCGGACGGACCTACGAGCAGTACTTC. J is TRBJ2-7 and V is TRBV19; D unresolved. The V gene lost 4 bases and the J gene lost 2 bases, with 9 bases spanning the gap. Germline CDR1 is LNHDA and CDR2 is SQIVND (reference sequence). The CDR3 consists of 13 residues.

This clonotype has a count of ten or more. The rearrangement joins TRBV7-9 to TRBJ2-2; D is ambiguous. The V and J ends lost 3 bases and 3 bases respectively, with 8 bases between them. CDR1 and CDR2 (germline): SEHNR, FQNEAQ (reference sequence). There are 14 residues in the CDR3. In DNA, the CDR3 is TGTGCCAGCAGCTTGGATCAGTACACCGGGGAGCTGTTTTTT. Translating it yields CASSLDQYTGELFF.

This clonotype was seen repeatedly, ten times or more. This chain connects TRBV4-1 to TRBJ1-4; D not resolved. Trimming removed 1 base at V and 4 bases at J, with 7 bases between. This CDR3 spans 14 amino acids. Germline CDR1 reads MGHRA; CDR2 reads YSYEKL. CDR3 DNA sequence: TGCGCCAGCAGCCAAGGGCACAATAATGAAAAACTGTTTTTT. Residues: CASSQGHNNEKLFF.

In this sample, this clonotype turned up many times. The rearrangement joins TRBV10-2 to TRBJ2-5; D is unclear. V was clipped by 6 bases and J by 5 bases, with 10 bases between them. Germline V gene data show CDR1 as WSHSY and CDR2 as SAAADI. The CDR3 consists of 12 residues. Written as DNA, the CDR3 is TGCGCCAGCAGAGGTGTTGCGGAGACCCAGTACTTC. Residues: CASRGVAETQYF.

Many counts were recorded for this clonotype. The chain employs TRBV7-2 and TRBJ2-7, with 10 positions matching TRBD2. J lost 4 bases, V lost 5 bases, and 8 bases had no gene match. The CDR3 loop spans 15 amino acids. In germline, CDR1 is SGHTA, CDR2 FQGNSA. This chain's CDR3 is CASSRSGGALYEQYF. In nucleotides, the CDR3 is TGTGCCAGCAGCCGAAGCGGGGGGGCCCTGTACGAGCAGTACTTC.

This clonotype showed up many times. The V gene is TRBV20-1, the J gene TRBJ1-2; TRBD1 matches at 9 bases. The CDR3 spans 16 residues. Germline V gene data show CDR1 as DFQATT and CDR2 as SNEGSKA (reference sequence). Trimming removed 0 bases from V and 5 bases from J; junction bases left unmatched: 10. The CDR3 sequence: CSARDLGQGRRYGYTF. The DNA of the CDR3 is TGCAGTGCTAGAGACCTAGGACAGGGGAGGCGATATGGCTACACCTTC.

This clonotype was observed at least ten times. The chain links TRBV12-5 to TRBJ2-1; 9 bases are a match to TRBD2. Trimming cost V 3 bases and J 8 bases; bases outside gene matches: 2. Germline assignment: CDR1 LGHNT and CDR2 FRNRAP. The CDR3 extends over 13 amino acids. The CDR3 coding sequence is TGTGCTAGTGGTTTAGGGACTAGCTATGAGCAGTTCTTC. This encodes CASGLGTSYEQFF.

Of note for this clonotype: It may be a read error: a sequence one base away is much more abundant. The CDR3 reads CASSILPSNQPQHF. CDR3 DNA: TGTGCCAGTAGTATTCTGCCGAGCAATCAGCCCCAGCATTTT. The chain couples TRBV19 to TRBJ1-5; D is uncertain. The V and J ends lost 3 bases and 1 base respectively, with 7 bases between them. CDR1 and CDR2 (germline): LNHDA, SQIVND (reference sequence). The CDR3 loop spans 14 amino acids.

The rearrangement links TRBV6-1 to TRBJ1-1; weak D call: TRBD1 (6 bases). The CDR3 is 14 amino acids. Trimming stripped 6 bases from V and 8 bases from J, with 19 bases between. Germline V CDR1 and CDR2: MNHNS, SASEGT. The DNA for the CDR3 is TGTGCCAGCAGGGTGACAGGTTCCATTTTAGAAGCTTTCTTT. Its protein is CASRVTGSILEAFF.

This clonotype was recorded a few times. The chain couples TRBV4-1 to TRBJ1-4; D not certain. The CDR3 has 12 amino acids. Trimming took 4 bases from V and 6 from J, leaving 6 bases between them. CDR1 MGHRA and CDR2 YSYEKL come from the germline V gene. The CDR3 region has the DNA TGCGCCAGCAGCCCTCGAGATGAAAAACTGTTTTTT. Translating it yields CASSPRDEKLFF.

This clonotype was observed at least ten times. The V and J genes are TRBV12-3 or TRBV12-4 and TRBJ2-3; 8 bases are a match to TRBD1. The length of the CDR3 is 17 residues. V was pared by 5 bases and J by 3 bases, with 13 bases of the junction left unmatched. The CDR3 sequence is CASSPRLDRAGTDTQYF. CDR3 in DNA: TGTGCCAGCAGTCCCCGGTTGGACAGGGCTGGTACAGATACGCAGTATTTT.

This rearrangement joins TRBV28 to TRBJ1-5; weak D call: TRBD1 (6 bases). Germline-derived CDR1 and CDR2 are MDHEN and SYDVKM. The CDR3 length is 16 residues. V lost 3 bases and J lost 5, with 17 bases in between. The CDR3 loop reads CASSFIQGGPYQPQHF. The CDR3 bases are TGTGCCAGCAGTTTCATACAGGGAGGACCGTATCAGCCCCAGCATTTT.

This clonotype was counted at least ten times. The rearrangement links TRBV28 to TRBJ1-5; no clear D gene. CDR3 length equals 14 residues. Germline V gives CDR1 MDHEN, CDR2 SYDVKM. Trimming cost V 3 bases and J 5 bases, with 11 bases left between them. CDR3 loop: CASSLGHQDQPQHF. The CDR3 DNA sequence: TGTGCCAGCAGTTTGGGCCATCAGGATCAGCCCCAGCATTTT. Using reference TRBV28 and TRBJ1-5 for the parts outside the CDR3, the full variable domain is DVKVTQSSRYLVKRTGEKVFLECVQDMDHENMFWYRQDPGLGLRLIYFSYDVKMKEKGDIPEGYSVSREKKERFSLILESASTNQTSMYLCASSLGHQDQPQHFGDGTRLSIL.

The V call is TRBV4-1, the J call TRBJ1-1; 7 bases align to TRBD1. The CDR3 consists of 15 residues. Germline V gene lookup returns CDR1 MGHRA and CDR2 YSYEKL. With V trimmed by 5 bases and J by 1 base, 7 bases remained unmatched. CDR3 amino acids: CASSGKHRGNTEAFF. CDR3 in DNA: TGCGCCAGCAGCGGAAAACACAGGGGGAACACTGAAGCTTTCTTT.